What follows are 7 T cell receptor beta chains derived from one specimen sequenced in a study of T cell responses to AZD1222 COVID-19 vaccine. Produced via immunoSEQ multiplex PCR; TCRdb's table is partial and in-frame only. This table holds about 110,000 clones, less than 95% found once. Source: peripheral blood, taken on day 0 of AZD1222 vaccination. Receptor source: an adult in good health.

The chain links TRBV9 to TRBJ1-3; the D gene is possibly TRBD1 (5 bases). The germline V and J ends were trimmed by 4 bases and 0 bases, with 14 bases remaining between them. CDR1 SGDLS and CDR2 YYNGEE come from the germline V gene. The CDR3 has 16 amino acids. CDR3 DNA: TGTGCCAGCAGCCTTGCCGGCGGGGGCTCTGGAAACACCATATATTTT. Amino acid sequence: CASSLAGGGSGNTIYF. The complete variable domain, with remaining parts taken from reference TRBV9 and TRBJ1-3, reads DSGVTQTPKHLITATGQRVTLRCSPRSGDLSVYWYQQSLDQGLQFLIQYYNGEERAKGNILERFSAQQFPDLHSELNLSSLELGDSALYFCASSLAGGGSGNTIYFGEGSWLTVV.

The rearrangement uses TRBV5-1 and TRBJ2-2; D ambiguous. The CDR3 covers 14 residues. Looked up from germline, CDR1 is SGHRS and CDR2 is YFSETQ. The V gene lost 3 bases and the J gene lost 6 bases, with 12 bases spanning the gap. The CDR3 coding sequence is TGCGCCAGCAGCTCCGACCTGAGGTCCGGGGAGCTGTTTTTT. It codes for CASSSDLRSGELFF.

This clone was seen a handful of times. The chain employs TRBV10-1 and TRBJ2-7; TRBD1 agrees at 8 bases. V shed 5 bases, J shed 2 bases, and the junction held 2 bases outside the gene matches. This CDR3 comprises 13 residues. CDR1 is WNHNN, CDR2 SYGVQD, per germline (reference sequence). This CDR3 is CASSWDRTYEQYF. The CDR3 DNA follows: TGCGCCAGCAGTTGGGACAGGACCTACGAGCAGTACTTC.

The CDR3 loop is CASSLDRKEQYF. The CDR3 DNA follows: TGTGCCAGCAGCTTGGACAGGAAAGAGCAGTACTTC. The chain couples TRBV5-8 to TRBJ2-7; D is perhaps TRBD1 (5 bases). The germline gives CDR1 SGHTS, CDR2 YDEGEE. The CDR3 runs to 12 residues. Deletions cut 0 bases from V and 7 bases from J, with 8 bases between.

V is TRBV6-5 and J is TRBJ2-7; D unresolved. Trimming pared 7 bases from V and 3 bases from J, leaving 10 bases between. The length of the CDR3 is 12 residues. Germline CDR1 and CDR2: MNHEY and SVGAGI. CDR3 sequence reads: CASTFYNYEQYF. The CDR3 DNA reads as TGTGCCAGCACGTTCTATAACTACGAGCAGTACTTC.

The chain joins TRBV10-2 to TRBJ1-2; TRBD1 might be the D (6 bases). Germline V gene sequence: CDR1 WSHSY, CDR2 SAAADI. The CDR3 covers 15 residues. The V gene lost 0 bases and the J gene lost 1 base, with 9 bases spanning the gap. The CDR3 sequence is CASSESKGVNYGYTF. The CDR3 DNA is TGCGCCAGCAGTGAGTCGAAGGGGGTTAACTATGGCTACACCTTC.

The CDR3 spells CASSPGQYNEKLFF. The CDR3 coding sequence is TGTGCCAGCAGCCCCGGACAGTATAATGAAAAACTGTTTTTT. V is TRBV7-9 and J is TRBJ1-4, with D perhaps TRBD1 (6 bases). CDR1 and CDR2 (germline): SEHNR, FQNEAQ (reference sequence). V lost 5 bases and J 4 bases, leaving 11 bases between the germline ends. The CDR3 covers 14 residues.